These 26 T cell receptor beta chains share one sample of origin, sequenced in a study of neurological immune-mediated disorders (dated by TCRdb to between 2017 and 2020). The receptor library was made with 5' RACE. Sequencer: Illumina HiSeq 2500. The public reads were quality trimmed at Q25 with fastp and then assembled into clones with MiXCR by TCRdb, keeping productive beta chains. Merged by CDR3 protein, the rows form single entries marked with the most common genes and DNA. The sample data list about 48,000 distinct CDR3 sequences, and roughly 26% of these were observed just once. Of the sample, 20% to 25% is held by the ten largest clones. The sample consisted of PBMCs. Every receptor here comes from a woman in her sixties or seventies in good health.

This clonotype has at least ten counts. The V call is TRBV5-5, the J call TRBJ2-7, with D perhaps matching TRBD2 (6 bases). In germline, CDR1 is SGHKS, CDR2 YYEKEE (reference sequence). The CDR3 consists of 15 residues. V gave up 4 bases and J gave up 2 bases, with 16 bases separating them. The CDR3 nucleotides read TGTGCCAGCAGCCCGGGGACGGGGACTCCCTACGAGCAGTACTTC. Translation gives CASSPGTGTPYEQYF.

This clonotype appeared many times. The chain is built from TRBV11-2 and TRBJ1-6, with unresolved D. This CDR3 region has 15 residues. The V end was cut by 1 base, the J end by 8 bases, with 12 bases between. Germline loops: CDR1 SGHAT, CDR2 FQNNGV. The CDR3 sequence: CASSLGAVRYSPLHF. CDR3 bases: TGTGCCAGCAGCTTAGGTGCTGTCCGTTATTCACCCCTCCACTTT.

Ten or more counts support this clonotype. The genes are TRBV3-1 and TRBJ2-1, with 8 bases fitting TRBD1. V was clipped by 6 bases and J by 10 bases; unmatched bases: 8. This CDR3 comprises 13 residues. Per the germline V gene, CDR1 is LGHDT and CDR2 is YNNKEL (reference sequence). CDR3 in amino acids: CASSKTGAGEQFF. The CDR3 DNA reads TGTGCCAGCAGTAAGACAGGGGCGGGGGAGCAGTTCTTC.

This clonotype was observed many times. This chain uses TRBV24-1 with TRBJ2-1; D may be TRBD1 (6 bases). Germline V CDR1 and CDR2: KGHDR, SFDVKD. CDR3 length equals 18 residues. The V end lost 5 bases, the J end lost 0 bases, and 19 bases lay between the germline ends. The CDR3 sequence is CATSGDTYFPVSYNEQFF. The CDR3 nucleotides are TGTGCCACCAGTGGGGACACTTATTTCCCGGTCTCCTACAATGAGCAGTTCTTC.

This clonotype was seen ten or more times. This chain uses TRBV5-1 with TRBJ2-1; tentatively, D is TRBD1 (6 bases). V dropped 4 bases and J dropped 5 bases, with 13 bases sitting between them. The V gene's germline CDR1 is SGHRS and CDR2 YFSETQ. The CDR3 is made up of 14 amino acids. CDR3 amino acids: CASSLQGEDNEQFF. CDR3 DNA: TGCGCCAGCAGCCTACAGGGCGAGGACAATGAGCAGTTCTTC.

This clonotype was counted at least ten times. The genes are TRBV11-2 and TRBJ2-5, with no clear D. V lost 5 bases, J lost 5 bases, and 18 bases lay in between. The CDR3 is 15 residues long. The V gene's germline CDR1 is SGHAT and CDR2 FQNNGV. The DNA of the CDR3 is TGTGCCAGCAGCCCCCCAGTTGCAATAGGGGAGACCCAGTACTTC. Protein product: CASSPPVAIGETQYF.

This clonotype was detected ten times or more. This chain links TRBV9 with TRBJ2-7; D tentatively fits TRBD1 or TRBD2 (5 bases each). This CDR3 comprises 14 residues. Trimming took 4 bases from V and 2 from J, leaving 13 bases between them. The germline V gene encodes CDR1 SGDLS and CDR2 YYNGEE. The CDR3 is CASSPRDLTYEQYF. CDR3 DNA sequence: TGTGCCAGCAGCCCTCGGGACCTTACCTACGAGCAGTACTTC.

This clonotype was detected many times. V gene TRBV5-1 combines with J gene TRBJ2-7, with D possibly being TRBD2 (5 bases). The V and J ends lost 1 base and 2 bases respectively, with 10 bases between them. The germline V gene encodes CDR1 SGHRS and CDR2 YFSETQ. The CDR3 runs to 14 residues. DNA for the CDR3: TGCGCCAGCAGCTTGACGCCGGGGACCTACGAGCAGTACTTC. It encodes CASSLTPGTYEQYF.

The chain is built from TRBV11-2 and TRBJ2-7; D remains ambiguous. In germline, CDR1 is SGHAT, CDR2 FQNNGV. Between the trimmed V and J ends, which lost 0 bases and 4 bases, there was a span of 10 bases. The CDR3 is made up of 14 amino acids. The CDR3 loop reads CASSLDNGDYEQYF. CDR3 bases: TGTGCCAGCAGCTTAGATAACGGAGATTACGAGCAGTACTTC.

This clonotype was found many times. The V and J genes are TRBV28 and TRBJ1-5; 7 bases agree with TRBD1. This CDR3 has 18 residues. V gave up 5 bases and J gave up 2 bases; unmatched junction bases: 15. The V gene's germline CDR1 is MDHEN and CDR2 SYDVKM. CDR3 residues: CASSGTQWGQPGNQPQHF. CDR3 nucleotides: TGTGCCAGCAGTGGGACTCAATGGGGACAGCCGGGCAATCAGCCCCAGCATTTT.

The chain is built from TRBV18 and TRBJ2-3; D remains unclear. The V gene lost 4 bases and the J gene lost 1 base, with 9 bases spanning the gap. Germline lookup yields CDR1 KGHSH and CDR2 LQKENI. CDR3 length: 14 amino acids. The CDR3 loop is CASSLQSGTDTQYF. DNA of the CDR3: TGTGCCAGCTCACTACAGAGCGGCACAGATACGCAGTATTTT.

This clonotype appeared many times. The chain couples TRBV30 to TRBJ1-3; D perhaps matches TRBD1 (5 bases). V shed 2 bases and J shed 5 bases, with 10 bases lying between them. CDR3 length: 13 residues. Germline V gives CDR1 GTSNPN, CDR2 SVGIG (reference sequence). The CDR3 region has the DNA TGTGCCTGGAGTACAGGTTCTCGAAACACCATATATTTT. This encodes CAWSTGSRNTIYF.

A remark on this clonotype: A much larger clone is a single base away; this may be a read error. This chain joins TRBV5-1 and TRBJ2-5, with D perhaps matching TRBD1 or TRBD2 (6 bases each). V was clipped by 7 bases and J by 3 bases, with 19 bases between them. The CDR3 runs 15 residues. The germline CDR1 and CDR2 sequences are SGHRS and YFSETQ. This CDR3 reads CASRSGASRKETQYF. The CDR3 bases are TGCGCCAGCCGTTCGGGGGCATCCCGTAAAGAGACCCAGTACTTC.

Many counts were recorded for this clonotype. The chain uses TRBV6-2 or TRBV6-3 and TRBJ2-5, with 7 bases lining up with TRBD1. V dropped 6 bases and J dropped 4; count of bases not matched to a gene: 11. The CDR3 is 15 amino acids. The germline V gene has CDR1 MNHEY and CDR2 SVGEGT. CDR3 region: CASSPMEGGAETQYF. The CDR3 region has the DNA TGTGCCAGCAGCCCCATGGAAGGGGGCGCAGAGACCCAGTACTTC.

This clonotype came up many times. The rearrangement joins TRBV28 to TRBJ2-1; 9 bases fit TRBD1. V was pared by 3 bases and J by 5 bases, with 17 bases of the junction left unmatched. CDR1 and CDR2 (germline): MDHEN, SYDVKM. The CDR3 spans 19 residues. CDR3 protein: CASSLVTNFGTGLDNEQFF. For the CDR3, the DNA is TGTGCCAGCAGTTTGGTGACTAATTTCGGGACAGGGCTGGACAATGAGCAGTTCTTC.

This clonotype has ten or more counts. This chain connects TRBV29-1 to TRBJ2-3, with D perhaps matching TRBD1 or TRBD2 (5 bases each). Germline CDR1 reads SQVTM; CDR2 reads ANQGSEA. The CDR3 runs to 14 residues. The V end lost 6 bases, the J end lost 5 bases, and 18 bases lay between the germline ends. The CDR3 nucleotides are TGCAGCGTGGGGCACTTGGCGGGCAAAGATACGCAGTATTTT. Translation gives CSVGHLAGKDTQYF.

The chain joins TRBV20-1 to TRBJ2-5, with TRBD1 identical over 7 bases. The CDR3 consists of 14 residues. The V gene end was trimmed by 6 bases and the J gene end by 5 bases; junction bases not matched to a gene: 12. The germline CDR1 and CDR2 sequences are DFQATT and SNEGSKA (reference sequence). The CDR3 bases are TGCAGTGCGAGGAAGACAGGGACGGTGGAGACCCAGTACTTC. It yields the protein CSARKTGTVETQYF.

The rearrangement links TRBV18 to TRBJ2-5; TRBD1 matches at 7 bases. In germline, CDR1 is KGHSH, CDR2 LQKENI. CDR3 length: 15 residues. The trim removed 6 bases at V and 2 bases at J, leaving 9 bases unmatched. CDR3 in DNA: TGTGCCAGCTCCTGGAAAGGGGGCGTACAAGAGACCCAGTACTTC. This codes for CASSWKGGVQETQYF.

This clonotype was picked up a small number of times. The gene calls are TRBV7-2 and TRBJ2-3, with a weak D call TRBD1 (5 bases). Germline loops: CDR1 SGHTA, CDR2 FQGNSA. V dropped 5 bases and J dropped 7 bases, with 13 bases sitting between them. The CDR3 covers 13 residues. CDR3: CASSETREHTQYF. The CDR3 DNA reads TGTGCCAGCAGCGAGACCAGGGAACATACGCAGTATTTT.

Notes on this clonotype: Being one base from a much bigger clone, this may be a read error. This chain links TRBV7-2 with TRBJ2-7; D gene unclear. CDR3 length equals 12 residues. The germline V gene has CDR1 SGHTA and CDR2 FQGNSA. DNA of the CDR3: TGTGCCAGCAGCTTACACCGCTACGAGAAGTACTTC. It codes for CASSLHRYEKYF.

The chain couples TRBV24-1 to TRBJ2-1, with a weak D call TRBD2 (6 bases). The CDR3 is made up of 18 amino acids. Per the germline V gene, CDR1 is KGHDR and CDR2 is SFDVKD. V lost 0 bases to trimming and J lost 2 bases, with 16 bases between them. CDR3 amino acids: CATSDLSAGRGAYNEQFF. The CDR3 region has the DNA TGTGCCACCAGTGATTTGTCCGCCGGGCGGGGCGCCTACAATGAGCAGTTCTTC.

There are many counts of this clonotype. V is TRBV20-1 and J is TRBJ2-5; TRBD2 matches at 7 bases. Germline V CDR1 and CDR2: DFQATT, SNEGSKA (reference sequence). The length of the CDR3 is 13 residues. Trimming removed 6 bases from V and 1 base from J; junction bases left unmatched: 5. The CDR3 DNA reads as TGCAGTGCCGTAGCGGGCCTCCAAGAGACCCAGTACTTC. This encodes CSAVAGLQETQYF.

The chain combines TRBV7-6 with TRBJ2-3; 9 nucleotides align to TRBD2. V was pared by 3 bases and J by 3 bases, with 28 bases of the junction left unmatched. This CDR3 region has 23 residues. Germline V gene sequence: CDR1 SGHVS, CDR2 FNYEAQ. Here the CDR3 reads CASSLATFMTSGHTGRRTDTQYF. The CDR3 region has the DNA TGTGCCAGCAGCTTGGCGACTTTCATGACTAGCGGTCACACGGGCCGCAGAACAGATACGCAGTATTTT.

This sequence joins TRBV5-1 and TRBJ2-3; 8 bases line up with TRBD2. V lost 0 bases to trimming and J lost 5 bases; unmatched junction nucleotides: 5. Looked up from germline, CDR1 is SGHRS and CDR2 is YFSETQ. There are 15 residues in the CDR3. CDR3 sequence reads: CASSLEPGGQDTQYF. The DNA for the CDR3 is TGCGCCAGCAGCTTGGAACCGGGAGGGCAAGATACGCAGTATTTT.

At least ten counts were recorded for this clonotype. This chain links TRBV4-2 with TRBJ2-3; unclear D gene. The length of the CDR3 is 15 residues. The germline gives CDR1 LGHNA, CDR2 YNFKEQ. Trimming cost V 0 bases and J 0 bases, with 7 bases left between them. CDR3 nucleotides: TGTGCCAGCAGCCAAGAAACAGAGAGCACAGATACGCAGTATTTT. It yields the protein CASSQETESTDTQYF.

This clonotype occurred a few times. This chain connects TRBV10-3 to TRBJ2-1, with unresolved D. CDR1 ENHRY and CDR2 SYGVKD come from the germline V gene. V dropped 6 bases and J dropped 5 bases, with 11 bases sitting between them. The length of the CDR3 is 13 residues. The CDR3 spells CAISKGFNNEQFF. The CDR3 DNA follows: TGTGCCATCAGCAAGGGTTTCAACAATGAGCAGTTCTTC.